The sequence of this T cell receptor (beta chain) was determined in a study of T cells in Graves' hyperthyroidism and ophthalmopathy. Study-wide points: Before onset, by a median of approximately 5.9 months, the model predicted ophthalmopathy. From stable hyperthyroidism, ophthalmopathy was separated by a 13 V-J model.

The CDR3 is 16 residues long. The junction had 5 bases not matched to a gene; V was cut back by 0 bases and J by 5 bases. Germline V CDR1 and CDR2: MNHEY, SVGAGI. Notes on this clonotype: Its specificity is not known.

It was RNA transcripts that yielded the amplified TCR beta CDR3 regions. An initial round of RT-PCR targeting the TCR CDR3 relied on the HTBI primer set. TCRdb re-analysed the multiplex PCR reads in MiXCR, keeping a single row per CDR3 protein. The repertoire holds 600,000 to 750,000 distinct CDR3 sequences, roughly a sixth seen once, with 15% to 19% in the top ten. V is TRBV6-5 and J is TRBJ2-5, with 11 bases aligning to TRBD1. The sample was blood. The source is a man aged 45-65 years with Graves' hyperthyroidism. CDR3 in DNA: TGTGCCAGCAGTTACTCGGACAGGGGGCTCGGGGAGACCCAGTACTTC. Amino acids: CASSYSDRGLGETQYF.